This TCR beta chain originates from a study of T cells in Graves' hyperthyroidism and ophthalmopathy. Points from the study as a whole: Before onset, ophthalmopathy was predicted by the model a median around 6.2 months earlier.

Researchers defined stable Graves' hyperthyroidism as no ophthalmopathy progression within 18 months. The hyperthyroidism was newly diagnosed and had lasted under 2 months; the patients were aged 18 to 65. Exclusions: uncontrolled infection, other autoimmune disease, pregnancy, lactation. The CDR3 consists of 16 residues. The junction had 8 bases not matched to a gene; V was cut back by 3 bases and J by 9 bases. CDR1 and CDR2 from the germline V gene are KGHDR and SFDVKD. Amplified regions were TCR beta CDR3 sequences from RNA transcripts. First-round RT-PCR of the TCR CDR3 relied on the HTBI primer set. TCRdb re-derived calls from the multiplex PCR reads in MiXCR, one entry per CDR3 protein. The table includes around 520,000 distinct CDR3 sequences, 13% to 15% detected once. This clonotype was seen at least ten times. Its antigen remains unidentified.

The receptor's source is a woman in her thirties or forties with Graves' hyperthyroidism. V and J are TRBV24-1 and TRBJ2-3, with 13 positions matching TRBD2. The sample taken for sequencing was blood. This CDR3 is CATSDDTSGRAPTQYF. The CDR3 bases are TGTGCCACCAGTGATGATACTAGCGGGAGGGCCCCGACGCAGTATTTT.